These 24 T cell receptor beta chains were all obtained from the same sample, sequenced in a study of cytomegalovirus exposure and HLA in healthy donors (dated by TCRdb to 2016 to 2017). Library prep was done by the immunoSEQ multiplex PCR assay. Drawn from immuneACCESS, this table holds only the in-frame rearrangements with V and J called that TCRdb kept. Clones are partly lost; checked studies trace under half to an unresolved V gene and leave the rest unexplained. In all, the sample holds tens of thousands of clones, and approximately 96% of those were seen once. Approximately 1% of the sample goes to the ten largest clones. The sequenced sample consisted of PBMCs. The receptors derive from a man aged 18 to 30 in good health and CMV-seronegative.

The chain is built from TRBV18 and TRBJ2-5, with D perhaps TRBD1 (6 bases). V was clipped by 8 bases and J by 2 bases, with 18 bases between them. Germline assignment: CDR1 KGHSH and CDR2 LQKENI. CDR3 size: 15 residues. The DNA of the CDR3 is TGTGCCAGCCTAGTATCAGGGGAGTCTCAAGAGACCCAGTACTTC. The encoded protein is CASLVSGESQETQYF. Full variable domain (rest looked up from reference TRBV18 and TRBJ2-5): NAGVMQNPRHLVRRRGQEARLRCSPMKGHSHVYWYRQLPEEGLKFMVYLQKENIIDESGMPKERFSAEFPKEGPSILRIQQVVRGDSAAYFCASLVSGESQETQYFGPGTRLLVL.

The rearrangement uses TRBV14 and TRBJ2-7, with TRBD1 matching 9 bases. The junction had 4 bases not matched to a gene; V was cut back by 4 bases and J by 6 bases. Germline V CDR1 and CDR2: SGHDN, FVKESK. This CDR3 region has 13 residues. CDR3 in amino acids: CASSRGQGIEQYF. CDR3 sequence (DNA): TGTGCCAGCAGCCGGGGACAGGGTATCGAGCAGTACTTC.

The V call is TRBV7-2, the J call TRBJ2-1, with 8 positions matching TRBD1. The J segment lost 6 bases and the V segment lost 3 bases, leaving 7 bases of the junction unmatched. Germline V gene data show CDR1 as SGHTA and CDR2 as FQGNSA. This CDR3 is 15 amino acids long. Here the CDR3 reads CASSFRGGQGNEQFF. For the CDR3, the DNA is TGTGCCAGCAGCTTCCGAGGAGGACAGGGCAATGAGCAGTTCTTC.

The CDR3 loop is CASSVGGSTNEKLFF. The CDR3 region has the DNA TGTGCCAGCAGCGTAGGAGGTTCAACTAATGAAAAACTGTTTTTT. J is TRBJ1-4 and V is TRBV9; no reliable D call. The CDR3 runs to 15 residues. Trimming took off 0 bases at V and 0 bases at J, with 6 bases between the two ends. Germline CDR1 and CDR2: SGDLS and YYNGEE.

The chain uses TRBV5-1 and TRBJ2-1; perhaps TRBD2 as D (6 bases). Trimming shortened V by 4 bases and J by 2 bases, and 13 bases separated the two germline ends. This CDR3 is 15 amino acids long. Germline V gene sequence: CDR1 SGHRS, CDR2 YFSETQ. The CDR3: CASSTRDSAYNEQFF. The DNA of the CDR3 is TGCGCCAGCAGCACCCGGGACTCCGCCTACAATGAGCAGTTCTTC.

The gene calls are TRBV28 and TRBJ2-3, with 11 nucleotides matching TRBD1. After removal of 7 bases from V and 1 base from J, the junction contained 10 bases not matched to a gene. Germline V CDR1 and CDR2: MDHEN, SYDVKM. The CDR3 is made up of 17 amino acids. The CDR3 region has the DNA TGTGCCAGCAACCCTGCCCCGGGACAGGGGGGCACAGATACGCAGTATTTT. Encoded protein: CASNPAPGQGGTDTQYF.

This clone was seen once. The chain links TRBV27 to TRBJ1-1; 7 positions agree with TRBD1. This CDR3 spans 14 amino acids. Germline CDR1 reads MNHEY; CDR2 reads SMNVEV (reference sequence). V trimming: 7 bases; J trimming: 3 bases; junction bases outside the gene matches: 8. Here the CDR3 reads CASTLRGDYTEAFF. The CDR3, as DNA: TGTGCCAGCACTCTCAGGGGGGACTACACTGAAGCTTTCTTT.

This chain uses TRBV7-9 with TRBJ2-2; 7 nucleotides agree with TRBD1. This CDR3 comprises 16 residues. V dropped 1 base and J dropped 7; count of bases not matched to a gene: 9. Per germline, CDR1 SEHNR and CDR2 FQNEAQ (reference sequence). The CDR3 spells CASSLGQGMEIGELFF. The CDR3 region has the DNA TGTGCCAGCAGCTTAGGACAGGGAATGGAAATCGGGGAGCTGTTTTTT. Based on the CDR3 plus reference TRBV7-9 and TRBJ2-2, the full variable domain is DTGVSQNPRHKITKRGQNVTFRCDPISEHNRLYWYRQTLGQGPEFLTYFQNEAQLEKSRLLSDRFSAERPKGSFSTLEIQRTEQGDSAMYLCASSLGQGMEIGELFFGEGSRLTVL.

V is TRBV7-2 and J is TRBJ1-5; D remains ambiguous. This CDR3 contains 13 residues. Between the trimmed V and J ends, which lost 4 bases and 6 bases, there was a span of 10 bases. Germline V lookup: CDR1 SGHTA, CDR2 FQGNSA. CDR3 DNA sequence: TGTGCCAGCAGCTCCATCCGAGGTCAGCCCCAGCATTTT. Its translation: CASSSIRGQPQHF.

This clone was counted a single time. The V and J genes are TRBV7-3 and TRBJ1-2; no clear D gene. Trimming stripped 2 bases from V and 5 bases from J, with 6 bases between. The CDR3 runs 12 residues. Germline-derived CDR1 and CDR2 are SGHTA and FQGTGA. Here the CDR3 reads CASSLGGYGYTF. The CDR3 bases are TGTGCCAGCAGCTTAGGAGGGTATGGCTACACCTTC.

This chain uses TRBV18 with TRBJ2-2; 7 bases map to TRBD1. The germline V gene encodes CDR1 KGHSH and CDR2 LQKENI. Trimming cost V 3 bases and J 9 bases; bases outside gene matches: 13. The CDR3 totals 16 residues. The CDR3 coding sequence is TGTGCCAGCTCACCCCGACAGGGAAGTAGGTCCAGGGAGCTGTTTTTT. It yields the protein CASSPRQGSRSRELFF. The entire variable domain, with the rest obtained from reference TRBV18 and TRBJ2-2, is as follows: NAGVMQNPRHLVRRRGQEARLRCSPMKGHSHVYWYRQLPEEGLKFMVYLQKENIIDESGMPKERFSAEFPKEGPSILRIQQVVRGDSAAYFCASSPRQGSRSRELFFGEGSRLTVL.

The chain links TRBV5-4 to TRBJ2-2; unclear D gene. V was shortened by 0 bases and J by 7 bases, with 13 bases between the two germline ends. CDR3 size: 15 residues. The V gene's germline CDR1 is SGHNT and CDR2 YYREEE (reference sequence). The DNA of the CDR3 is TGTGCCAGCAGCTTGGAAGTGAAAGAGGTCGGGGAGCTGTTTTTT. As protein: CASSLEVKEVGELFF.

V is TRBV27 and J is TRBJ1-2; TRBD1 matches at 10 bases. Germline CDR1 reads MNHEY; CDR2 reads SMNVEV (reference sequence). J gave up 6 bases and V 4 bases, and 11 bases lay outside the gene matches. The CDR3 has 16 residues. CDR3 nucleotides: TGTGCCAGCAGTTCTAAGGGACAGGGGTTTGTTGATGGCTACACCTTC. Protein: CASSSKGQGFVDGYTF.

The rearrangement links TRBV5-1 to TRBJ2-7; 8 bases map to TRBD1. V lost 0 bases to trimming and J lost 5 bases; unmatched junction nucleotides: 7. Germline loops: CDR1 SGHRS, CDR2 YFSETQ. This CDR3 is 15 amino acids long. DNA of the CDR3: TGCGCCAGCAGCTTGGCCGGGACAGGAAGCAACGAGCAGTACTTC. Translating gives CASSLAGTGSNEQYF. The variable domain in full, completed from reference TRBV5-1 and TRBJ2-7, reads KAGVTQTPRYLIKTRGQQVTLSCSPISGHRSVSWYQQTPGQGLQFLFEYFSETQRNKGNFPGRFSGRQFSNSRSEMNVSTLELGDSALYLCASSLAGTGSNEQYFGPGTRLTVT.

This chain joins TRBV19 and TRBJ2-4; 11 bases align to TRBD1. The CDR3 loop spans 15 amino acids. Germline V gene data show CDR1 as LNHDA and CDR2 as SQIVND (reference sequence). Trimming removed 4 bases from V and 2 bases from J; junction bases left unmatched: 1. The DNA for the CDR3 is TGTGCCAGTAGTACGGACAGGGGGCCCAAAAACATTCAGTACTTC. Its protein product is CASSTDRGPKNIQYF.

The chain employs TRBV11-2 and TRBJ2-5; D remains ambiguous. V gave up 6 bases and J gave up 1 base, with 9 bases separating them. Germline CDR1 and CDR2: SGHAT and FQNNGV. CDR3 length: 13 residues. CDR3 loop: CASSAGLQETQYF. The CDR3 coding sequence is TGTGCCAGCAGTGCTGGCCTCCAAGAGACCCAGTACTTC.

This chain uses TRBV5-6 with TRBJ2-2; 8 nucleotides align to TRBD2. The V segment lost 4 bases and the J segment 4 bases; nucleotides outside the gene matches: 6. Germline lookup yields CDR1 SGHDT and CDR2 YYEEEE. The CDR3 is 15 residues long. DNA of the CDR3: TGTGCCAGCAGCCCAGCGGGAGTACGCACCGGGGAGCTGTTTTTT. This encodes CASSPAGVRTGELFF.

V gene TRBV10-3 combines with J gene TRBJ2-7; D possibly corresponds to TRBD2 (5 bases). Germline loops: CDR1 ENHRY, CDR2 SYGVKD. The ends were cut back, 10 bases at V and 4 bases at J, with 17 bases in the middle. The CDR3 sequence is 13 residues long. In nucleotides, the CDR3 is TGTGCCACCCAAGCGGCGAAGGAGTACGAGCAGTACTTC. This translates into CATQAAKEYEQYF.

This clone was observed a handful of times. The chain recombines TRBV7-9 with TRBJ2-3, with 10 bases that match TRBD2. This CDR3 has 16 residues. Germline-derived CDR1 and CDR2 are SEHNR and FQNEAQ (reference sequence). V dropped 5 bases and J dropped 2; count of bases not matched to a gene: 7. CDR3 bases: TGTGCCAGCAGCACTGGACTAGCGGAAAACACAGATACGCAGTATTTT. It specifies CASSTGLAENTDTQYF.

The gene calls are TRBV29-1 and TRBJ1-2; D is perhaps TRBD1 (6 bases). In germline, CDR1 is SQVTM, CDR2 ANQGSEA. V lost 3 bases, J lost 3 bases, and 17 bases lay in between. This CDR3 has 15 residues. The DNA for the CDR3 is TGCAGCGTTGAGGAAGCGACACAGGGAGACTATGGCTACACCTTC. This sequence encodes CSVEEATQGDYGYTF.

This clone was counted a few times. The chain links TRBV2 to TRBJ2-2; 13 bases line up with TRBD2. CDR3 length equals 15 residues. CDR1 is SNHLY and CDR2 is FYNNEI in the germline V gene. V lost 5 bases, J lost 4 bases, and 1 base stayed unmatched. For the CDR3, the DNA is TGTGCCAGCAGTCGGACTAGCGGGAGCACCGGGGAGCTGTTTTTT. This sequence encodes CASSRTSGSTGELFF.

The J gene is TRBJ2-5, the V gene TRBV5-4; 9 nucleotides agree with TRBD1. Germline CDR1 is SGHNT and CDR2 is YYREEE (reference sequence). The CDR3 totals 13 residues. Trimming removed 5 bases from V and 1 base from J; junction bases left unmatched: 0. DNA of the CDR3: TGTGCCAGCAGGGACAGGGGCCAAGAGACCCAGTACTTC. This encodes CASRDRGQETQYF.

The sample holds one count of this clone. DNA of the CDR3: TGTGCCAGCAGTGAGACACTAGTCGCCTACAATGAGCAGTTCTTC. Its protein is CASSETLVAYNEQFF. The gene calls are TRBV2 and TRBJ2-1; a weak D match, TRBD2 (5 bases). CDR1 and CDR2 from the germline V gene are SNHLY and FYNNEI. CDR3 size: 15 residues. V was shortened by 3 bases and J by 2 bases, with 11 bases between the two germline ends.

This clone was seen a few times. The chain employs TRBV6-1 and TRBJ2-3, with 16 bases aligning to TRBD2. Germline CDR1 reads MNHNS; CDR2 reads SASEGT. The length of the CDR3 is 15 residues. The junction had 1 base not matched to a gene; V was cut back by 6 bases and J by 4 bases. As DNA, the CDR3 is TGTGCCAGCAGGGGACTAGCGGGAGGGCCAGATACGCAGTATTTT. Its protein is CASRGLAGGPDTQYF.